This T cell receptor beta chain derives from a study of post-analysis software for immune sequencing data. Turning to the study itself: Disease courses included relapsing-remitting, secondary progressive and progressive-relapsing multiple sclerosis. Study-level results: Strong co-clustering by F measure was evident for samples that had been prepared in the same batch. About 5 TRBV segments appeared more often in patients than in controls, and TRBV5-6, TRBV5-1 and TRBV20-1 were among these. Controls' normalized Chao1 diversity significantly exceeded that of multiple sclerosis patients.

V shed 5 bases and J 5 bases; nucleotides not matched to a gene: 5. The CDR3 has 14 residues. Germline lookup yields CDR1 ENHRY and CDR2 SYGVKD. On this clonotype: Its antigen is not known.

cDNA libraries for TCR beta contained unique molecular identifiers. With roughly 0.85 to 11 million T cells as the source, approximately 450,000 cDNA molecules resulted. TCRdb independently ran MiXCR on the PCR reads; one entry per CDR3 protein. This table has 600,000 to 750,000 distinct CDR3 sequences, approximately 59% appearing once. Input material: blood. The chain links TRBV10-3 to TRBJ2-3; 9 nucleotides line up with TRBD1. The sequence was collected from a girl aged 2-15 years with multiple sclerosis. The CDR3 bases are TGTGCCATCAGTTCGACAGGGGGAGAAGATACGCAGTATTTT. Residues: CAISSTGGEDTQYF.